One and the same sample provided the 4 T cell receptor beta chains below, sequenced in a study of T-cell reconstitution after alpha-beta-depleted transplantation in children (dated by TCRdb to the mid-2010s). The library relied on PCR. TCRdb shows the sequencer as Illumina HiSeq 2500. Molecular barcoding was employed in the preparation of TCR libraries, with unique molecular identifiers being used to normalize TCRbeta repertoire quantification. TCRdb trimmed the raw reads at Q25, called clones with MiXCR and kept productive beta chains. Every CDR3 protein is listed once, alongside the most common genes and DNA of its rows. Present in this sample are 500,000 to 750,000 distinct CDR3 sequences, 25% to 30% of which were seen just once. The ten most abundant clones make up under 45% of the sample. The meaning of the sample's treatment or condition label: allogeneic hematopoietic cell transplantation with graft depleted of TCRalphabeta T cells and CD19 B cells.

The specimen was PBMCs, collected before TCRalphabeta/CD19-depleted stem cell transplant. The receptor source for this set is a boy less than two years old with Wiskott-Aldrich syndrome, due to receive a stem cell transplant.

This rearrangement joins TRBV10-3 to TRBJ1-3, with unresolved D. Germline CDR1 and CDR2: ENHRY and SYGVKD. V was trimmed by 0 bases and J by 4 bases, leaving 13 bases between them. The CDR3 loop spans 16 amino acids. CDR3 in amino acids: CAISESGSFGGNTIYF. As DNA, the CDR3 is TGTGCCATCAGTGAGTCGGGATCATTCGGAGGAAACACCATATATTTT.

The CDR3 region has the DNA TGTGCCAGCAGGACAGGGGGGAGAAAAGCTAACTATGGCTACACCTTC. Its translation: CASRTGGRKANYGYTF. V usage is TRBV12-3 or TRBV12-4 and J usage is TRBJ1-2; 9 nucleotides match TRBD1. CDR3 length equals 16 residues. Unmatched junction bases numbered 8, after V lost 6 bases and J lost 0 bases.

The table lists this clonotype with a few counts. The rearrangement uses TRBV20-1 and TRBJ1-2; D remains ambiguous. Trimming removed 6 bases at V and 7 bases at J, with 9 bases between. Germline loops: CDR1 DFQATT, CDR2 SNEGSKA (reference sequence). The CDR3 loop spans 10 amino acids. The CDR3 reads CSAKDAGYTF. CDR3 sequence (DNA): TGCAGTGCAAAGGACGCTGGCTACACCTTC.

This clonotype was recorded a few times. J is TRBJ1-2 and V is TRBV12-3 or TRBV12-4, with a tentative D call TRBD1 (6 bases). The V end lost 7 bases, the J end lost 6 bases, and 15 bases lay between the germline ends. The CDR3 runs to 13 residues. The CDR3 protein is CASTLGGADGYTF. The CDR3, as DNA: TGTGCCAGCACCCTAGGGGGGGCGGATGGCTACACCTTC.